Shown below are 15 T cell receptor beta chains from a single sample sequenced in a study of blood T cell repertoires in COVID-19. The table came from immunoSEQ multiplex PCR; TCRdb's copy has only in-frame clones and leaves some out. The data hold around 250,000 clones, with around 83% observed a single time. The source material was peripheral blood. The receptors here all came from a woman aged 40 to 50 who had recovered from COVID-19.

The CDR3 sequence: CSAMFSVGYTF. The CDR3, as DNA: TGCAGTGCTATGTTTTCGGTTGGCTACACCTTC. This sequence joins TRBV20-1 and TRBJ1-2; D not certain. This CDR3 is 11 amino acids long. V lost 4 bases and J 7 bases, leaving 10 bases between the germline ends. Germline CDR1 and CDR2: DFQATT and SNEGSKA (reference sequence).

The V gene is TRBV27, the J gene TRBJ2-3; 10 nucleotides match TRBD2. Germline-derived CDR1 and CDR2 are MNHEY and SMNVEV (reference sequence). J lost 1 base, V lost 5 bases, and 12 bases had no gene match. The CDR3 runs 18 residues. CDR3 protein: CASSPTSLAGVGTDTQYF. The CDR3 DNA reads as TGTGCCAGCAGTCCGACTTCCCTAGCGGGGGTTGGCACAGATACGCAGTATTTT.

The chain links TRBV7-9 to TRBJ2-3; 7 bases are a match to TRBD1. The CDR3 has 15 amino acids. V shed 1 base and J 2 bases; nucleotides not matched to a gene: 3. CDR1 is SEHNR and CDR2 is FQNEAQ in the germline V gene (reference sequence). The CDR3 loop reads CASSLEGQFTDTQYF. The CDR3, as DNA: TGTGCCAGCAGCTTAGAGGGACAGTTCACAGATACGCAGTATTTT. Full variable domain (rest looked up from reference TRBV7-9 and TRBJ2-3): DTGVSQNPRHKITKRGQNVTFRCDPISEHNRLYWYRQTLGQGPEFLTYFQNEAQLEKSRLLSDRFSAERPKGSFSTLEIQRTEQGDSAMYLCASSLEGQFTDTQYFGPGTRLTVL.

V and J are TRBV6-5 and TRBJ1-2; 8 nucleotides match TRBD1. This CDR3 region has 14 residues. V was clipped by 6 bases and J by 4 bases; unmatched bases: 7. Germline assignment: CDR1 MNHEY and CDR2 SVGAGI. The CDR3 protein is CASSLDRASYGYTF. The CDR3 DNA reads as TGTGCCAGCAGCTTGGACAGGGCCTCCTATGGCTACACCTTC.

The chain recombines TRBV5-1 with TRBJ2-7; a possible D gene is TRBD1 (6 bases). V lost 4 bases and J 5 bases, leaving 22 bases between the germline ends. Germline V CDR1 and CDR2: SGHRS, YFSETQ. CDR3 length equals 16 residues. The CDR3 DNA reads TGCGCCAGCAGCAAGGTCGAGTGGTCAGGGGACCACGAGCAGTACTTC. This codes for CASSKVEWSGDHEQYF. Using reference TRBV5-1 and TRBJ2-7 for the parts outside the CDR3, the full variable domain is KAGVTQTPRYLIKTRGQQVTLSCSPISGHRSVSWYQQTPGQGLQFLFEYFSETQRNKGNFPGRFSGRQFSNSRSEMNVSTLELGDSALYLCASSKVEWSGDHEQYFGPGTRLTVT.

The V call is TRBV5-6, the J call TRBJ1-1; possible D gene TRBD1, 6 bases. The length of the CDR3 is 14 residues. Trimming stripped 3 bases from V and 7 bases from J, with 16 bases between. The germline gives CDR1 SGHDT, CDR2 YYEEEE. The CDR3 DNA sequence: TGTGCCAGCAGCTACGGGGCGTTACAGGGTGAAGCTTTCTTT. Amino acids: CASSYGALQGEAFF.

V and J are TRBV21-1 and TRBJ1-2; the table's D call, TRBD1, has no DNA check behind it. TRBV21-1 counts as a pseudogene. The CDR3 covers 12 residues. The CDR3 sequence: CASSKHSYGYTF. CDR3 nucleotides: TGTGCCAGCAGCAAACACAGCTATGGCTACACCTTC.

The chain carries TRBV19 and TRBJ2-2; 8 positions agree with TRBD1. The J segment lost 2 bases and the V segment lost 6 bases, leaving 5 bases of the junction unmatched. CDR1 LNHDA and CDR2 SQIVND come from the germline V gene (reference sequence). The CDR3 totals 15 residues. CDR3 loop: CASSDRGYNTGELFF. The CDR3 region has the DNA TGTGCCAGTAGCGACAGGGGATATAACACCGGGGAGCTGTTTTTT.

V usage is TRBV7-9 and J usage is TRBJ1-1; D not certain. From germline, CDR1 is SEHNR and CDR2 FQNEAQ (reference sequence). Deletions cut 1 base from V and 5 bases from J, with 11 bases between. The CDR3 spans 14 residues. CDR3 sequence: CASSLDGFGTEAFF. The CDR3 coding sequence is TGTGCCAGCAGCTTAGACGGCTTCGGGACTGAAGCTTTCTTT.

This chain joins TRBV4-1 and TRBJ2-1; no firm D call. Trimming pared 2 bases from V and 6 bases from J, leaving 11 bases between. The CDR3 is 14 residues long. CDR1 is MGHRA and CDR2 is YSYEKL in the germline V gene. CDR3 region: CASSQPTSINEQFF. The CDR3 DNA is TGCGCCAGCAGCCAACCTACTTCTATCAATGAGCAGTTCTTC.

This clone was recorded once. The chain links TRBV6-4 to TRBJ2-3; TRBD2 matches 15 bases. Looked up from germline, CDR1 is MRHNA and CDR2 is SNTAGT. This CDR3 spans 16 amino acids. V shed 5 bases, J shed 4 bases, and the junction held 4 bases outside the gene matches. The CDR3 DNA reads TGTGCCAGCAGTCCCGGGACTAGCGGGGGGTCAGATACGCAGTATTTT. Its protein is CASSPGTSGGSDTQYF.

V usage is TRBV4-1 and J usage is TRBJ1-3, with 9 bases aligning to TRBD1. The V and J ends lost 4 bases and 3 bases, in that order; junction bases with no gene match: 7. The CDR3 loop spans 16 amino acids. Germline CDR1 reads MGHRA; CDR2 reads YSYEKL. In nucleotides, the CDR3 is TGCGCCAGCAGCCTCTTCGACAGGGGGATTGGAAACACCATATATTTT. It translates to CASSLFDRGIGNTIYF.

Regarding this clone: The junction does not match germline at one end; this may be a read error. J is TRBJ1-2 and V is TRBV7-6; 7 bases line up with TRBD1. The CDR3 runs 10 residues. The V gene's germline CDR1 is SGHVS and CDR2 FNYEAQ. The CDR3 nucleotides read TGTGCCAGCAGCGGGACAGTCTCTTACTTC. As protein: CASSGTVSYF.

CDR3 in DNA: TGTGCCAGCAGCCCAATGCCCCCGACAGGATTCTCTGGGGCCAACGTCCTGACTTTC. Protein sequence: CASSPMPPTGFSGANVLTF. The chain couples TRBV4-2 to TRBJ2-6; the D gene is possibly TRBD1 (6 bases). Deletions cut 4 bases from V and 0 bases from J, with 19 bases between. CDR3 length: 19 residues. The germline CDR1 and CDR2 sequences are LGHNA and YNFKEQ.

J is TRBJ1-3 and V is TRBV18, with D uncertain. This CDR3 comprises 15 residues. Germline lookup yields CDR1 KGHSH and CDR2 LQKENI. The V end lost 6 bases, the J end lost 0 bases, and 12 bases lay between the germline ends. CDR3 DNA sequence: TGTGCCAGCTCTCACAGCCCTCTCTCTGGAAACACCATATATTTT. This translates into CASSHSPLSGNTIYF.